This T cell receptor (beta chain) comes out of a study of vaccination effects on CD4 cells after COVID-19 (dated 2022 in TCRdb). As for the study more broadly: To identify antigen-specific CD4+ T cell clonotypes by their expansion, the ViraFEST assay first stimulated PBMC with viral peptide pools and then applied TCR sequencing. About 2 million PBMC per well were cultured in IMDM with around 5% human AB serum, 8.5 to 10 IU/ml IL-2 and gentamicin, plus 10 ug/ml peptides. SARS-CoV-2 spike-specific CD4+ TCR repertoires from before and after mRNA vaccination were compared in COVID-19 convalescent patients and in infection-naive vaccine recipients. The full study included over 8 COVID-19 convalescent patients and several SARS-CoV-2-naive healthy vaccine recipients. Each participant received two doses of an mRNA SARS-CoV-2 vaccine, either BNT162b2 or mRNA-1273. The Oncomine TCR Beta short-read assay on an Illumina iSeq 100 was used to sequence cultures from other donors in the study. Study-wide conclusions, independent of this receptor: Clones induced by infection and clones induced by vaccination both contracted markedly at late timepoints after vaccination, which fits with T cell responses waning over time. In healthy vaccine recipients, vaccine-induced clones were almost all SARS-CoV-2 mono-reactive, with only 1 of 255 cross-reactive with common cold coronaviruses. Only a small number of convalescent patients were included, and no early post-infection timepoints were available, which limited the study.

After about 9 days of culture, CD4+ T cells were isolated with the EasySep CD4+ T cell isolation kit. Negative nucleocapsid antibody results before and after vaccination confirmed that the healthy vaccine recipients had no prior SARS-CoV-2 infection. Half of the culture medium was replaced with fresh IL-2-containing medium on days 3 and 7. Each peptide stimulation condition was cultured in triplicate wells unless otherwise noted. PBMC were separated from whole blood using Ficoll-Paque Plus gradient centrifugation and were then either cryopreserved at -140C or used fresh. Genomic DNA was extracted from cultured CD4+ T cells with the QIAamp micro DNA kit. The receptor library was made with the immunoSEQ multiplex PCR assay. DNA from the cultured and isolated CD4+ T cells underwent TCR beta CDR3 sequencing. On the authors' methods: The analysis removed non-productive TCR sequences, trimmed reads to the CDR3 region, and retained only CDR3s that were 7 or more amino acids long. The MANAFEST web app was used to pick out antigen-specific clonotypes by comparing their expansion in peptide wells with that in reference cultures. Positive clones required FDR<0.05 expansion versus reference and all other wells, odds ratio above 5, and frequency above 0.1% in two replicate wells. Clonotypes significantly expanded in SARS-CoV-2 spike wells and in at least one common cold coronavirus spike condition were defined as cross-reactive. CDR3 similarity was assessed by Levenshtein distance using the stringdist R package, and unrooted trees were constructed with ape in R 3.6.1. TCRdb took over this immuneACCESS table, retaining in-frame rearrangements with V and J assigned. Such tables are incomplete; in checked studies, under half of the missing clones stem from an unresolved V gene, and the remainder is unexplained. V, J and clone size reflect that table, while D and trimming were determined from the DNA. The sample has roughly 56,000 clones on record, more than 60% of them singletons. The ten largest clones capture less than 4% of the sample.

Comment on this clone: The target of this receptor is not known. One base away there is no much larger clone; base qualities are not given.

The junction shows trimming of 2 bases on V and 3 bases on J, plus 11 bases between the germline ends. The CDR3 covers 15 residues, taking in both the cysteine and the phenylalanine. Only CDR3 DNA is held: 45 bases, read in frame from base 1. CDR1 and CDR2, per the germline V gene, are MNHNS and SASEGT. The V and J segments used are TRBV6-1 and TRBJ1-5, with no confidently assigned D gene. The sample consisted of CD4+ T cells from PBMCs cultured without peptide, taken before COVID-19 vaccination. The sequence was collected from a human donor who received a COVID-19 vaccine. For the CDR3, the sequence is CASSEFSLPNQPQHF. The sequenced DNA is TGTGCCAGCAGTGAATTCTCTTTGCCCAATCAGCCCCAGCATTTT.